A single sample gave rise to the 17 T cell receptor beta chains below, sequenced in a study of control samples from healthy donors and cancer patients. The data were produced by immunoSEQ multiplex PCR, yet TCRdb's version contains in-frame clones alone and is incomplete. Of 95,000 to 130,000 clones listed, around 89% were seen once; the top ten hold 2.3%. Sequenced input: blood. The receptors come from a woman aged 70-85 years in good health.

The rearrangement uses TRBV5-5 and TRBJ1-2, with unresolved D. Trimming took 0 bases from V and 4 from J, leaving 13 bases between them. This CDR3 has 15 residues. Per germline, CDR1 SGHKS and CDR2 YYEKEE (reference sequence). This CDR3 reads CASSLARTGGYGYTF. The CDR3 DNA is TGTGCCAGCAGCTTGGCCCGGACGGGAGGCTATGGCTACACCTTC.

The chain couples TRBV11-2 to TRBJ2-5; 10 nucleotides agree with TRBD1. The V and J ends lost 2 bases and 5 bases, in that order; junction bases with no gene match: 5. This CDR3 region has 15 residues. Germline V lookup: CDR1 SGHAT, CDR2 FQNNGV. CDR3 sequence (DNA): TGTGCCAGCAGCTTACTGGGACAGGGGTTGGAGACCCAGTACTTC. As protein: CASSLLGQGLETQYF.

V is TRBV3-1 (or the pseudogene TRBV3-2) and J is TRBJ2-5; D ambiguous. CDR3 size: 14 residues. V lost 0 bases and J lost 3, with 8 bases in between. Germline CDR1 reads LGHDT; CDR2 reads YNNKEL (reference sequence). CDR3: CASSQEAVKETQYF. CDR3 in DNA: TGTGCCAGCAGCCAAGAGGCAGTTAAAGAGACCCAGTACTTC.

This chain connects TRBV18 to TRBJ1-5, with 7 bases fitting TRBD1. The CDR3 totals 14 residues. CDR1 is KGHSH, CDR2 LQKENI, per germline. J was trimmed by 5 bases and V by 1 base; bases with no gene match: 2. CDR3 loop: CASSPQQGHQPQHF. CDR3 in DNA: TGTGCCAGCTCACCACAACAGGGGCATCAGCCCCAGCATTTT. The entire variable domain, with the rest obtained from reference TRBV18 and TRBJ1-5, is as follows: NAGVMQNPRHLVRRRGQEARLRCSPMKGHSHVYWYRQLPEEGLKFMVYLQKENIIDESGMPKERFSAEFPKEGPSILRIQQVVRGDSAAYFCASSPQQGHQPQHFGDGTRLSIL.

The chain carries TRBV7-2 and TRBJ2-3, with TRBD2 matching over 7 bases. The CDR3 extends over 14 amino acids. Germline loops: CDR1 SGHTA, CDR2 FQGNSA. Germline trimming cut 3 bases from V and 2 bases from J; bases unmatched to any gene: 2. CDR3 amino acids: CASSLGGATDTQYF. In DNA form, the CDR3 reads TGTGCCAGCAGCTTGGGAGGGGCCACAGATACGCAGTATTTT.

The V and J genes are TRBV7-2 and TRBJ2-1; unclear D gene. Germline loops: CDR1 SGHTA, CDR2 FQGNSA. CDR3 length: 16 residues. Between the trimmed V and J ends, which lost 1 base and 8 bases, there was a span of 18 bases. CDR3 in amino acids: CASSLGVGLVGHEQFF. CDR3 in DNA: TGTGCCAGCAGCTTAGGTGTTGGCCTAGTCGGGCATGAGCAGTTCTTC.

This clone was seen a single time. The V call is TRBV6-2 or TRBV6-3, the J call TRBJ1-3, with D unresolved. The CDR3 totals 14 residues. From germline, CDR1 is MNHEY and CDR2 SVGEGT. V was trimmed by 8 bases and J by 2 bases, leaving 13 bases between them. The CDR3 DNA is TGTGCCAGCTGCCTCCCAGGAACTGGAAACACCATATATTTT. Translation: CASCLPGTGNTIYF.

The CDR3: CASSLATYDNEQFF. The CDR3 coding sequence is TGCGCCAGCAGCTTGGCCACCTATGACAATGAGCAGTTCTTC. The chain joins TRBV5-1 to TRBJ2-1; D gene ambiguous. There are 14 residues in the CDR3. V was shortened by 0 bases and J by 5 bases, with 9 bases between the two germline ends. Germline V gives CDR1 SGHRS, CDR2 YFSETQ.

CDR3 DNA sequence: TGCGCCAGCCCAACCCTCCTACAGGACACTGAAGCTTTCTTT. This encodes CASPTLLQDTEAFF. The rearrangement joins TRBV23-1 to TRBJ1-1, with D possibly matching TRBD1 (5 bases). TRBV23-1 is an ORF for which the function is uncertain. This CDR3 comprises 14 residues. Trimming removed 8 bases from V and 3 bases from J, with 16 bases in between.

This sequence joins TRBV10-3 and TRBJ2-7, with D possibly matching TRBD2 (6 bases). Deletions cut 10 bases from V and 2 bases from J, with 18 bases between. Germline V lookup: CDR1 ENHRY, CDR2 SYGVKD. This CDR3 comprises 14 residues. The DNA of the CDR3 is TGTGCCACCTACGGGGGATCCGGGGCCTACGAGCAGTACTTC. Translating it yields CATYGGSGAYEQYF.

The V and J genes are TRBV11-2 and TRBJ2-7, with D possibly being TRBD1 (6 bases). V dropped 4 bases and J dropped 6 bases, with 13 bases sitting between them. This CDR3 comprises 13 residues. Germline V gene lookup returns CDR1 SGHAT and CDR2 FQNNGV. The CDR3 sequence: CASSYGTSGEQYF. Written as DNA, the CDR3 is TGTGCCAGCAGCTACGGGACATCGGGCGAGCAGTACTTC.

The gene calls are TRBV7-2 and TRBJ1-1; TRBD1 aligns across 9 bases. Unmatched junction bases numbered 5, after V lost 4 bases and J lost 8 bases. Germline V gene data show CDR1 as SGHTA and CDR2 as FQGNSA. The CDR3 has 13 residues. DNA for the CDR3: TGTGCCAGCAGCTCCCTTACAGGGGGCGAAGCTTTCTTT. It codes for CASSSLTGGEAFF.

The chain couples TRBV13 to TRBJ2-1; 12 bases are shared with TRBD2. V was clipped by 0 bases and J by 0 bases; unmatched bases: 6. The CDR3 is 19 amino acids. Germline loops: CDR1 PRHDT, CDR2 FYEKMQ (reference sequence). CDR3 sequence reads: CASSLGLLAGGSSYNEQFF. For the CDR3, the DNA is TGTGCCAGCAGCTTAGGCCTACTAGCGGGGGGAAGCTCCTACAATGAGCAGTTCTTC.

The J gene is TRBJ2-7, the V gene TRBV3-1 (or the pseudogene TRBV3-2); unclear D gene. V was trimmed by 0 bases and J by 6 bases, leaving 6 bases between them. There are 12 residues in the CDR3. In germline, CDR1 is LGHDT, CDR2 YNNKEL (reference sequence). The CDR3 here is CASSQERAEQYF. The DNA for the CDR3 is TGTGCCAGCAGCCAAGAGCGCGCCGAGCAGTACTTC.

The chain recombines TRBV6-4 with TRBJ1-6, with 9 bases that match TRBD1. CDR1 is MRHNA and CDR2 is SNTAGT in the germline V gene. The CDR3 is made up of 15 amino acids. V dropped 6 bases and J dropped 4; count of bases not matched to a gene: 4. In DNA form, the CDR3 reads TGTGCCAGCAGCCCCGGACAGGGGTATAATTCACCCCTCCACTTT. Amino acids: CASSPGQGYNSPLHF.

This chain uses TRBV9 with TRBJ1-1; 7 bases match TRBD1. V lost 0 bases to trimming and J lost 1 base; unmatched junction nucleotides: 3. The CDR3 spans 15 residues. Germline V gives CDR1 SGDLS, CDR2 YYNGEE. The CDR3 region is CASSVAAGGNTEAFF. In nucleotides, the CDR3 is TGTGCCAGCAGCGTAGCGGCAGGGGGGAACACTGAAGCTTTCTTT.

The J gene is TRBJ1-2, the V gene TRBV5-1; a weak D match, TRBD1 (5 bases). Trimming shortened V by 0 bases and J by 5 bases, and 11 bases separated the two germline ends. The CDR3 runs to 14 residues. Germline assignment: CDR1 SGHRS and CDR2 YFSETQ. The CDR3 here is CASSLGGTMYGYTF. CDR3 DNA sequence: TGCGCCAGCAGCTTGGGAGGGACTATGTATGGCTACACCTTC.